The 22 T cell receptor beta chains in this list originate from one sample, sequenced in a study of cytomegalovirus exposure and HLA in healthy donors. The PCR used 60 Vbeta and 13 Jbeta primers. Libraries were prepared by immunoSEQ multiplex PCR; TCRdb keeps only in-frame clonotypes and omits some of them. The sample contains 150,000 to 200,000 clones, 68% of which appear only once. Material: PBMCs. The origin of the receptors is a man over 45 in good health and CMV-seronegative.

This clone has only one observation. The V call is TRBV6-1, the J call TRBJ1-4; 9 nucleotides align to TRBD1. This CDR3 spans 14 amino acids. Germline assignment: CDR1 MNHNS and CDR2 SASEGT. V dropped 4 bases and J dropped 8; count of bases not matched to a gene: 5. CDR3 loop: CASSVQGAREKLFF. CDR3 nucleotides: TGTGCCAGCAGTGTACAGGGGGCAAGAGAAAAACTGTTTTTT.

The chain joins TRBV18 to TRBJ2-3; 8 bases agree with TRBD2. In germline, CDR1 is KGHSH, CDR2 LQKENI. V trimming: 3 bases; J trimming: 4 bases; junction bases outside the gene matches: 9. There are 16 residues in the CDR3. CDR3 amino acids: CASSPRVAGFADTQYF. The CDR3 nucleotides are TGTGCCAGCTCACCTAGGGTAGCGGGGTTTGCAGATACGCAGTATTTT.

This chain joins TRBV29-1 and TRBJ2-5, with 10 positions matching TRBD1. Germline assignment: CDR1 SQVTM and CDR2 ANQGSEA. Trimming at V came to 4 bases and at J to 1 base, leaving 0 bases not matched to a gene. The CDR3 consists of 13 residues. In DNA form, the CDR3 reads TGCAGCGTTGGACAGGGGGCCCAAGAGACCCAGTACTTC. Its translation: CSVGQGAQETQYF.

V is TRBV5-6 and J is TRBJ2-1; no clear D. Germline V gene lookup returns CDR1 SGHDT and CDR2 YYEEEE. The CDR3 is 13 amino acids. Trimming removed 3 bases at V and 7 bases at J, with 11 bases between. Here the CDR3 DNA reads TGTGCCAGCAGCTCTATCTCAAAGAATGAGCAGTTCTTC. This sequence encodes CASSSISKNEQFF.

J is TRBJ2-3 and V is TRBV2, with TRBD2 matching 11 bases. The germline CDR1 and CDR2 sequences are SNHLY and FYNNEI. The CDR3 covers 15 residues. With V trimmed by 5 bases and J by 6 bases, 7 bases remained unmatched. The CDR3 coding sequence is TGTGCCAGCAGTCTTCTAGCGGGGGGCCGGGATACGCAGTATTTT. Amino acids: CASSLLAGGRDTQYF.

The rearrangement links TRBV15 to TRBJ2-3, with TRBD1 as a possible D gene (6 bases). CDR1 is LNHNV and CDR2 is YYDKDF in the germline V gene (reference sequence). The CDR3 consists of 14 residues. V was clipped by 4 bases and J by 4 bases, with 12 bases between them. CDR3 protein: CATSTGPGADTQYF. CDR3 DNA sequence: TGTGCCACCAGCACCGGGCCAGGGGCAGATACGCAGTATTTT.

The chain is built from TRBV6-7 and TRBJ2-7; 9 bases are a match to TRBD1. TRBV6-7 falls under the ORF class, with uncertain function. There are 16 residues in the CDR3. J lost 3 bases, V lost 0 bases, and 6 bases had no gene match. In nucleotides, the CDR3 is TGTGCCAGCAGTTACTCGCATTTGGACAGGGGCTACGAGCAGTACTTC. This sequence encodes CASSYSHLDRGYEQYF.

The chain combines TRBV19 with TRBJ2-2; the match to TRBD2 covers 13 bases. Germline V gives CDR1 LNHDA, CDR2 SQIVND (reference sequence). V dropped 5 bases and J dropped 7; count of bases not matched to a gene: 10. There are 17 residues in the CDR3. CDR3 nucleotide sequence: TGTGCCAGTAGTGCCCGACTAGCGGGGGGATGGGGCGGGGAGCTGTTTTTT. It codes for CASSARLAGGWGGELFF.

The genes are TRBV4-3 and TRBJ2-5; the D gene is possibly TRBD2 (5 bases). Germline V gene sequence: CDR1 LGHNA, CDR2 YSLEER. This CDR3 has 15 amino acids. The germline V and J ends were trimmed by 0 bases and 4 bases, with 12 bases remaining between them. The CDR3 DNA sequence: TGCGCCAGCAGCCAAGATCCGAGCGGCGGAGAGACCCAGTACTTC. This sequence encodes CASSQDPSGGETQYF.

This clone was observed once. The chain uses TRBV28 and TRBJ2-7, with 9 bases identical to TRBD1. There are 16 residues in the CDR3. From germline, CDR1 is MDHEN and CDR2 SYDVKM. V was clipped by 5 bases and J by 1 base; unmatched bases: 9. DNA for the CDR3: TGTGCCAGCAGTATCCCCTCAGACAGGGGGTCCTACGAGCAGTACTTC. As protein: CASSIPSDRGSYEQYF.

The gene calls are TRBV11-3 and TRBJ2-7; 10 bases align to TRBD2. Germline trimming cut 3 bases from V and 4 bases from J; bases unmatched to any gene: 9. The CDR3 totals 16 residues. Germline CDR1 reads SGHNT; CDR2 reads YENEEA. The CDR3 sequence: CASSLPGLAIPYEQYF. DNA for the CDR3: TGTGCCAGCAGCTTGCCGGGACTAGCGATCCCGTACGAGCAGTACTTC.

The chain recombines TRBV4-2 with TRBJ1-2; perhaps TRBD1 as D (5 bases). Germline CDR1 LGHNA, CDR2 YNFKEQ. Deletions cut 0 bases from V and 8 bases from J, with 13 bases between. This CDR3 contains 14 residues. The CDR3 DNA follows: TGTGCCAGCAGCCAAGATCCCGATCGGGGGGGCTACACCTTC. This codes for CASSQDPDRGGYTF.

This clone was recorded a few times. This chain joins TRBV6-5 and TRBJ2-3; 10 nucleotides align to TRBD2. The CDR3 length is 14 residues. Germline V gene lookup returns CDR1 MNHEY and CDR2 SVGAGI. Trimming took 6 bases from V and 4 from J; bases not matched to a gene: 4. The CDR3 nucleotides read TGTGCCAGCAGCCAAGCGGGGGGGCCAGATACGCAGTATTTT. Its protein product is CASSQAGGPDTQYF.

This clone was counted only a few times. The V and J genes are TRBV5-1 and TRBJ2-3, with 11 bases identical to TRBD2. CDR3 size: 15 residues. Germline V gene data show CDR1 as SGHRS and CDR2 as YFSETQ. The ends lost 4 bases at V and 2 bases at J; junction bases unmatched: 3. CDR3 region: CASSILAGDTDTQYF. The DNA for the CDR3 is TGCGCCAGCAGCATACTAGCGGGGGACACAGATACGCAGTATTTT.

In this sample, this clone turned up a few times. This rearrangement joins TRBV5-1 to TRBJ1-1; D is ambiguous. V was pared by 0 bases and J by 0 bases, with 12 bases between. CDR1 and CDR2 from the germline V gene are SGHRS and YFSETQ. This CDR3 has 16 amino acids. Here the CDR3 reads CASSLGHEVMNTEAFF. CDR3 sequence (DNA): TGCGCCAGCAGCTTGGGACACGAAGTAATGAACACTGAAGCTTTCTTT. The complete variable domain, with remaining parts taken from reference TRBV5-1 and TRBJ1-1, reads KAGVTQTPRYLIKTRGQQVTLSCSPISGHRSVSWYQQTPGQGLQFLFEYFSETQRNKGNFPGRFSGRQFSNSRSEMNVSTLELGDSALYLCASSLGHEVMNTEAFFGQGTRLTVV.

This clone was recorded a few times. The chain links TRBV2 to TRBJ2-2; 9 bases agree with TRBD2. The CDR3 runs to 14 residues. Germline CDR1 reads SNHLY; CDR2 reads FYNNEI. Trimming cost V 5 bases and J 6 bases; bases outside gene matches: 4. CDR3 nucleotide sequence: TGTGCCAGCAGTATTAGCGGGGGTTCCGGGGAGCTGTTTTTT. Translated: CASSISGGSGELFF.

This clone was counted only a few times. The CDR3 reads CASSFTGQSGETQYF. The CDR3 DNA reads TGCGCCAGCAGCTTTACGGGACAATCAGGAGAGACCCAGTACTTC. The chain uses TRBV5-1 and TRBJ2-5; a possible D gene is TRBD1 (6 bases). The CDR3 spans 15 residues. V was pared by 2 bases and J by 4 bases, with 15 bases between. Looked up from germline, CDR1 is SGHRS and CDR2 is YFSETQ.

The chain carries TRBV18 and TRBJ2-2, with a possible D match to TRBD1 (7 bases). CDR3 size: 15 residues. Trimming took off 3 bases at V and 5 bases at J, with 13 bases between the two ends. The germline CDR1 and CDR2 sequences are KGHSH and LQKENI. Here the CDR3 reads CASSPAQGRTGELFF. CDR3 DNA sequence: TGTGCCAGCTCACCGGCACAGGGGAGGACCGGGGAGCTGTTTTTT. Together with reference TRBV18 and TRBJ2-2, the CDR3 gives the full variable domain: NAGVMQNPRHLVRRRGQEARLRCSPMKGHSHVYWYRQLPEEGLKFMVYLQKENIIDESGMPKERFSAEFPKEGPSILRIQQVVRGDSAAYFCASSPAQGRTGELFFGEGSRLTVL.

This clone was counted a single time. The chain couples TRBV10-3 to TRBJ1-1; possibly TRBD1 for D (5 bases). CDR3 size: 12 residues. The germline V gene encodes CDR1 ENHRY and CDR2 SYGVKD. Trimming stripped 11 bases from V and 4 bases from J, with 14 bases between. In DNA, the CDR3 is TGTGCCGCCACGGGGGACGGCACTGAAGCTTTCTTT. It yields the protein CAATGDGTEAFF.

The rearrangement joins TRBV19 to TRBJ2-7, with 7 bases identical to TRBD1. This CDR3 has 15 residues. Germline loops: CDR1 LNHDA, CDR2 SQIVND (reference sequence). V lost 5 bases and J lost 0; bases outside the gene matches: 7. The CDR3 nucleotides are TGTGCCAGTAGTTCCGGACAGGTTCCCTCCTACGAGCAGTACTTC. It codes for CASSSGQVPSYEQYF.

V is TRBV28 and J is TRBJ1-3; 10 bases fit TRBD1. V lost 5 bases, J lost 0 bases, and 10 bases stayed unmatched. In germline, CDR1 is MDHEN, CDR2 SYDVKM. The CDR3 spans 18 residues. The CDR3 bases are TGTGCCAGCAGTCTCCCCCCTGGGACAGGGGTCTCTGGAAACACCATATATTTT. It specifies CASSLPPGTGVSGNTIYF.

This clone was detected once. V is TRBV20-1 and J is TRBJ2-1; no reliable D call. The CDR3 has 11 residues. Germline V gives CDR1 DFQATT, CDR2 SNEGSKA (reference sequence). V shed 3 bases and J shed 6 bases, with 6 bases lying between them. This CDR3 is CSASISNEQFF. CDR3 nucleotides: TGCAGTGCTAGCATCAGCAATGAGCAGTTCTTC.